These 2 T cell receptor beta chains originate from one sample sequenced in a study of T cell responses to AZD1222 COVID-19 vaccine. Sequenced by immunoSEQ multiplex PCR; TCRdb stores in-frame clones only, minus some. Of fewer than 85,000 clones in the sample, around 88% were seen once. The starting material was peripheral blood, obtained on day 0 of AZD1222 vaccination. These receptor sequences come from an adult in good health.

The chain employs TRBV27 and TRBJ2-3, with unresolved D. The germline V gene has CDR1 MNHEY and CDR2 SMNVEV (reference sequence). The CDR3 has 14 residues. The V and J ends lost 1 base and 0 bases respectively, with 5 bases between them. CDR3 protein: CASSLLGSTDTQYF. The CDR3 nucleotides are TGTGCCAGCAGTTTATTGGGGAGCACAGATACGCAGTATTTT.

This clone is a singleton in its sample. The rearrangement uses TRBV5-1 and TRBJ2-3, with TRBD2 matching 7 bases. Germline V gene lookup returns CDR1 SGHRS and CDR2 YFSETQ. Trimming at V came to 1 base and at J to 0 bases, leaving 8 bases not matched to a gene. The CDR3 runs 17 residues. The CDR3 loop is CASSLLASGTSTDTQYF. CDR3 sequence (DNA): TGCGCCAGCAGCTTGTTGGCTAGCGGTACCAGCACAGATACGCAGTATTTT.